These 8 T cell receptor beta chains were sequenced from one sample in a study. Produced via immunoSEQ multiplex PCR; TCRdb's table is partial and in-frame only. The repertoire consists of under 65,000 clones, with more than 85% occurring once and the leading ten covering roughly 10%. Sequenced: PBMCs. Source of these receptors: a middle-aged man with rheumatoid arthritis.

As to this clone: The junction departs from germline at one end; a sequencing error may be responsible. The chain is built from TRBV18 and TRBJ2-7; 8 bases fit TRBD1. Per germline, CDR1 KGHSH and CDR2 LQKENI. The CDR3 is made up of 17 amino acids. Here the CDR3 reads CASSPLGTDRVSYEQYF. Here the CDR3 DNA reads TGTGCCAGCTCTCCACTTGGGACGGACAGGGTGTCTTACGAGCAGTACTTC.

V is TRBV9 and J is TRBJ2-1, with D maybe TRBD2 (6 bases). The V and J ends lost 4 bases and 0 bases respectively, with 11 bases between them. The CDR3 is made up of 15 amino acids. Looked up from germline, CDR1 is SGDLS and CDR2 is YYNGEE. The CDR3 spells CASSPRTTSYNEQFF. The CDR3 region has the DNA TGTGCCAGCAGCCCTCGGACTACCTCCTACAATGAGCAGTTCTTC. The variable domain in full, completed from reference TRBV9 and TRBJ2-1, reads DSGVTQTPKHLITATGQRVTLRCSPRSGDLSVYWYQQSLDQGLQFLIQYYNGEERAKGNILERFSAQQFPDLHSELNLSSLELGDSALYFCASSPRTTSYNEQFFGPGTRLTVL.

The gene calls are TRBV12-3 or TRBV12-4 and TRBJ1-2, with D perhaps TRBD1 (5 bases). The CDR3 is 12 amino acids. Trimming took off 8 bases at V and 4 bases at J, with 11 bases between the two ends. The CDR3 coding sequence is TGTGCCAGCTGGGGGAGCTTCTATGGCTACACCTTC. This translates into CASWGSFYGYTF.

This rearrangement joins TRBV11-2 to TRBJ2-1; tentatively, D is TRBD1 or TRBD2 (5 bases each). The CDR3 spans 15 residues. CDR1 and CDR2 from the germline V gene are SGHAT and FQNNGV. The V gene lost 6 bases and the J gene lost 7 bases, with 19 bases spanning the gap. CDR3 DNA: TGTGCCAGCAGTTCATCACGGACTGGGGGAAATGAGCAGTTCTTC. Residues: CASSSSRTGGNEQFF.

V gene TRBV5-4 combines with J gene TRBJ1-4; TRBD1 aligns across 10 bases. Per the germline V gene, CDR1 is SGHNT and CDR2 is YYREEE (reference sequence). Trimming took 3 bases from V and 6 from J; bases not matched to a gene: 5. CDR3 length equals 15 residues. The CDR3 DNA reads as TGTGCCAGCAGCTCCTCGACAGGGGGCCATGAAAAACTGTTTTTT. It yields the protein CASSSSTGGHEKLFF.

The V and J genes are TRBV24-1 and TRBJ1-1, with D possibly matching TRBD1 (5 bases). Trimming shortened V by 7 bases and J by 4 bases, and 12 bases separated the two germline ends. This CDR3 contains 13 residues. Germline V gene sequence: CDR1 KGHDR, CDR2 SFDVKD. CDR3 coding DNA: TGTGCCACCAGCCGGGGGGGGAGCACTGAAGCTTTCTTT. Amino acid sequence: CATSRGGSTEAFF.

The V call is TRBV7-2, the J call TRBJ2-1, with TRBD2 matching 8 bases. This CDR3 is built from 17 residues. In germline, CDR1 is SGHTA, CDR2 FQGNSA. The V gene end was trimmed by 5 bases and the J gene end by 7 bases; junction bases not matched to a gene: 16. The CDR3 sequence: CASSARGTRGPWNEQFF. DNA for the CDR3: TGTGCCAGCAGCGCTCGAGGGACTAGGGGCCCTTGGAATGAGCAGTTCTTC.

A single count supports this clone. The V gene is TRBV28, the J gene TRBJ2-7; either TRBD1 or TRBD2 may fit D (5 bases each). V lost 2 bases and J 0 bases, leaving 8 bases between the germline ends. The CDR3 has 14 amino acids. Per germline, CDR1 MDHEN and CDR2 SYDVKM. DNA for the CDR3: TGTGCCAGCAGTTTACGGGACGGCTCCTACGAGCAGTACTTC. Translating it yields CASSLRDGSYEQYF.